This passage covers 23 T cell receptor beta chains from one sample sequenced in a study of shared clonotypes between healthy human individuals. Repertoires were generated with immunoSEQ multiplex PCR, while TCRdb's copy carries only in-frame clones and drops some. This sample yields a few million clones, of which just under 95% are seen a single time; 0.37% belongs to the top ten. The source material was naive CD4+ T cells from PBMCs. Subset indicated: CD45RA+ positively selected. The source is a man aged 18 to 30 in good health. Some clones in this sample may be carry-over from other donors' samples.

This clone was detected only a few times. The chain combines TRBV5-1 with TRBJ1-1; unclear D gene. CDR1 and CDR2 from the germline V gene are SGHRS and YFSETQ. V lost 7 bases to trimming and J lost 1 base, with 11 bases between them. CDR3 length equals 13 residues. The CDR3 is CASAWVTNTEAFF. The CDR3 DNA reads TGCGCCAGCGCCTGGGTAACGAACACTGAAGCTTTCTTT.

This clone was found once. J is TRBJ2-7 and V is TRBV11-2; TRBD2 aligns across 7 bases. This CDR3 is built from 15 residues. Germline lookup yields CDR1 SGHAT and CDR2 FQNNGV. Trimming removed 2 bases from V and 2 bases from J; junction bases left unmatched: 6. CDR3 protein: CASSLRLAAAYEQYF. For the CDR3, the DNA is TGTGCCAGCAGCTTAAGGCTAGCGGCTGCCTACGAGCAGTACTTC.

V is TRBV27 and J is TRBJ1-3; weak D call: TRBD1 (5 bases). Germline V lookup: CDR1 MNHEY, CDR2 SMNVEV (reference sequence). The CDR3 is made up of 21 amino acids. Trimming took off 5 bases at V and 2 bases at J, with 31 bases between the two ends. CDR3 sequence (DNA): TGTGCCAGCAGTAAGTACCCCGTGGGACGGGGTTCGCGGGGAGCTGGAAACACCATATATTTT. This encodes CASSKYPVGRGSRGAGNTIYF.

The V and J genes are TRBV6-1 and TRBJ1-5, with D maybe TRBD1 (6 bases). V was trimmed by 6 bases and J by 6 bases, leaving 15 bases between them. This CDR3 comprises 14 residues. The germline CDR1 and CDR2 sequences are MNHNS and SASEGT. CDR3 residues: CASRPRTGTQPQHF. For the CDR3, the DNA is TGTGCCAGCAGACCCAGAACAGGGACTCAGCCCCAGCATTTT.

This clone occurred once. The rearrangement joins TRBV4-2 to TRBJ2-3; 12 bases align to TRBD2. J gave up 8 bases and V 0 bases, and 9 bases lay outside the gene matches. This CDR3 spans 17 amino acids. Germline V gives CDR1 LGHNA, CDR2 YNFKEQ. The CDR3: CASSQDIPSGRAGTQYF. DNA of the CDR3: TGTGCCAGCAGCCAAGATATACCTAGCGGGAGGGCCGGTACGCAGTATTTT.

For the CDR3, the DNA is TGTGCCAGCACCCTGGGACTTGGGGGAGCCTACGAGCAGTACTTC. It translates to CASTLGLGGAYEQYF. The chain links TRBV6-1 to TRBJ2-7, with a weak D call TRBD2 (6 bases). Germline loops: CDR1 MNHNS, CDR2 SASEGT. CDR3 length: 15 amino acids. Trimming left V 7 bases short and J 2 bases short, with 18 bases between.

As to this clone: This specimen includes other DNA sequences encoding the same CDR3. The gene calls are TRBV28 and TRBJ1-2, with 7 bases fitting TRBD1. The ends lost 5 bases at V and 2 bases at J; junction bases unmatched: 2. The CDR3 loop spans 13 amino acids. Looked up from germline, CDR1 is MDHEN and CDR2 is SYDVKM. CDR3 in amino acids: CASSIQGNYGYTF. The CDR3, as DNA: TGTGCCAGCAGTATACAGGGGAACTATGGCTACACCTTC.

This chain joins TRBV5-4 and TRBJ2-5; D is undetermined. Germline CDR1 SGHNT, CDR2 YYREEE (reference sequence). This CDR3 is built from 14 residues. Trimming stripped 0 bases from V and 2 bases from J, with 8 bases between. The CDR3 sequence: CASSLAVTQETQYF. DNA of the CDR3: TGTGCCAGCAGCTTGGCTGTGACACAAGAGACCCAGTACTTC.

This clone was detected only a few times. V gene TRBV5-1 combines with J gene TRBJ2-1; 8 bases align to TRBD1. The CDR3 covers 13 residues. V dropped 4 bases and J dropped 6; count of bases not matched to a gene: 3. Germline assignment: CDR1 SGHRS and CDR2 YFSETQ. CDR3 amino acids: CASSQTGGNEQFF. The CDR3 bases are TGCGCCAGCAGCCAAACAGGGGGCAATGAGCAGTTCTTC.

This chain connects TRBV11-3 to TRBJ2-5, with no clear D. This CDR3 has 14 amino acids. The germline CDR1 and CDR2 sequences are SGHNT and YENEEA. The V gene lost 5 bases and the J gene lost 7 bases, with 17 bases spanning the gap. The CDR3 DNA follows: TGTGCCAGCAGCCGAACCGGAAGCTTCGGGACCCAGTACTTC. It translates to CASSRTGSFGTQYF.

The J gene is TRBJ2-2, the V gene TRBV13; unclear D gene. The germline CDR1 and CDR2 sequences are PRHDT and FYEKMQ (reference sequence). The CDR3 covers 12 residues. Trimming stripped 5 bases from V and 7 bases from J, with 8 bases between. The CDR3 loop reads CASSVPLGELFF. For the CDR3, the DNA is TGTGCCAGCAGCGTCCCCCTCGGGGAGCTGTTTTTT.

This chain joins TRBV28 and TRBJ1-2; D is perhaps TRBD1 (6 bases). This CDR3 has 15 amino acids. The germline V gene has CDR1 MDHEN and CDR2 SYDVKM. V lost 1 base and J 3 bases, leaving 12 bases between the germline ends. The CDR3 nucleotides are TGTGCCAGCAGTTTATCTACCGGGACATACTATGGCTACACCTTC. Protein sequence: CASSLSTGTYYGYTF.

This sequence joins TRBV5-4 and TRBJ1-2; D might be TRBD1 (6 bases). The CDR3 runs to 14 residues. The germline gives CDR1 SGHNT, CDR2 YYREEE (reference sequence). With 4 bases removed from V and 7 bases from J, the gap between germline ends came to 17 bases. DNA of the CDR3: TGTGCCAGCAGCCTTGGACAGCTCGCGGGTGGCTACACCTTC. Its translation: CASSLGQLAGGYTF.

The genes are TRBV7-6 and TRBJ1-3, with 9 bases lining up with TRBD1. This CDR3 spans 20 amino acids. Germline values: CDR1 SGHVS, CDR2 FNYEAQ. With V trimmed by 5 bases and J by 3 bases, 20 bases remained unmatched. This chain's CDR3 is CASSPTILTRGTGFGNTIYF. In DNA, the CDR3 is TGTGCCAGCAGCCCTACCATTCTTACCCGCGGGACAGGGTTTGGAAACACCATATATTTT.

V and J are TRBV30 and TRBJ1-3, with 8 positions matching TRBD1. After removal of 0 bases from V and 8 bases from J, the junction contained 18 bases not matched to a gene. CDR3 size: 18 residues. CDR1 and CDR2 (germline): GTSNPN, SVGIG (reference sequence). This CDR3 is CAWSVLYRGSASIDTIYF. CDR3 DNA sequence: TGTGCCTGGAGTGTACTGTACAGGGGGTCGGCTAGTATTGACACCATATATTTT.

V gene TRBV28 combines with J gene TRBJ2-5, with 7 bases identical to TRBD2. Germline trimming cut 7 bases from V and 2 bases from J; bases unmatched to any gene: 7. This CDR3 region has 14 residues. CDR1 and CDR2 (germline): MDHEN, SYDVKM. DNA of the CDR3: TGTGCCAGCATCTCATGGGGGGGTCAAGAGACCCAGTACTTC. This gives the protein CASISWGGQETQYF.

This clone has only one observation. The J gene is TRBJ2-2, the V gene TRBV11-3; 12 bases fit TRBD2. Germline trimming cut 4 bases from V and 4 bases from J; bases unmatched to any gene: 7. This CDR3 spans 17 amino acids. From germline, CDR1 is SGHNT and CDR2 YENEEA. The CDR3 coding sequence is TGTGCCAGCAGCTCTCCTAGCGGGAGGGTTACCACCGGGGAGCTGTTTTTT. Translating gives CASSSPSGRVTTGELFF.

The chain employs TRBV7-2 and TRBJ1-2; TRBD1 matches 9 bases. The CDR3 contains 15 residues. Germline lookup yields CDR1 SGHTA and CDR2 FQGNSA. Trimming removed 2 bases from V and 2 bases from J; junction bases left unmatched: 3. Here the CDR3 DNA reads TGTGCCAGCAGCTTAATAGGACAGGGGAACTATGGCTACACCTTC. It codes for CASSLIGQGNYGYTF.

The V call is TRBV5-6, the J call TRBJ2-1; 10 bases agree with TRBD2. V was pared by 4 bases and J by 4 bases, with 8 bases of the junction left unmatched. The germline V gene has CDR1 SGHDT and CDR2 YYEEEE. This CDR3 comprises 16 residues. The CDR3 region is CASSHRTSGNYNEQFF. The CDR3 coding sequence is TGTGCCAGCAGCCATAGGACTAGCGGAAATTACAATGAGCAGTTCTTC.

CDR3 DNA sequence: TGCGCCAGCAGTCAATTGATTGTATTCTACGAGCAGTACTTC. Translating gives CASSQLIVFYEQYF. The V gene is TRBV23-1, the J gene TRBJ2-7; D is unclear. TRBV23-1 is sorted into the ORF group, with uncertain function. The CDR3 has 14 amino acids. Trimming shortened V by 1 base and J by 3 bases, and 10 bases separated the two germline ends.

The J gene is TRBJ1-4, the V gene TRBV2; D is undetermined. Germline loops: CDR1 SNHLY, CDR2 FYNNEI. Trimming shortened V by 2 bases and J by 2 bases, and 6 bases separated the two germline ends. The CDR3 totals 14 residues. DNA of the CDR3: TGTGCCAGCAGTGAAACCAGTACTAATGAAAAACTGTTTTTT. Residues: CASSETSTNEKLFF.

V gene TRBV21-1 combines with J gene TRBJ2-3; TRBD2 was called by the table and not checked on the DNA. TRBV21-1 has pseudogene status. The CDR3 sequence is 18 residues long. CDR3 nucleotide sequence: TGTGCCAGCAGCATCTTTAGCGGGCCTCTAGAGAGCACAGATACGCAGTATTTT. It translates to CASSIFSGPLESTDTQYF.

Concerning this clone itself: Different DNA sequences within this sample yield the same CDR3. The V call is TRBV7-2, the J call TRBJ2-1, with 9 bases lining up with TRBD2. J lost 0 bases, V lost 4 bases, and 1 base had no gene match. CDR1 and CDR2 from the germline V gene are SGHTA and FQGNSA. The CDR3 loop spans 15 amino acids. For the CDR3, the DNA is TGTGCCAGCAGCTATAGCGGGAGCTCCTACAATGAGCAGTTCTTC. Protein sequence: CASSYSGSSYNEQFF.